This T cell receptor (beta chain) was retrieved from a study of Ad26.COV2.S vaccination and SARS-CoV-2 variants. The repertoire was sequenced with immunoSEQ multiplex PCR; TCRdb's copy has only in-frame clones and lacks some. The sample lists about 400,000 clones, under 90% occurring once. The study's findings and limits: Vaccinated individuals (as opposed to placebo recipients) had higher spike-specific TCR breadth.

Worth noting for this clone: Its specificity is not known.

Treatment noted: around 19 received Ad26.COV2.S at low or high dose, single or two shots; 5 received placebo; per-sample allocation not given. Samples were taken on day 63 after the first vaccine or placebo injection. Donation was by an adult aged 18-55 years who was in Boston. This sequence originates from a person between 18 and 60 years old who received the Ad26.COV2.S COVID-19 vaccine or a placebo. Sequencing used peripheral blood, obtained in a trial of Ad26.COV2.S vaccine versus placebo.

The CDR3 bases are TGTGCCAGCAGTTTACGAAGGGACCAAGAGACCCAGTACTTC. This encodes CASSLRRDQETQYF. The rearrangement uses TRBV27 and TRBJ2-5; D is undetermined. The CDR3 length is 14 residues. V was shortened by 2 bases and J by 0 bases, with 7 bases between the two germline ends. The germline V gene has CDR1 MNHEY and CDR2 SMNVEV (reference sequence).